The clone carrying this TCR beta chain has more than one count but fewer than ten. Its cognate antigen is unknown. These data originate in a study of T-cell memory formation after mild COVID-19. Study-wide background: TCR clusters mostly belonged to single donors.

Study results and limitations: CD4+ clones that contracted lay mainly in CM and EM; CD8+ ones lay in EMRA. Memory from before infection featured some responding clones, which suggests cross-reactive memory joined.

The CDR3 has 16 residues. TCR alpha and TCR beta cDNA libraries carrying sample barcodes and UMIs came from 5'RACE with constant-segment primers. Via MiXCR, TCRdb re-called the 5' RACE reads, giving one row per CDR3 protein. This table holds some 68,000 distinct CDR3 sequences, roughly a sixth found once. The genes are TRBV21-1 and TRBJ2-4. TRBV21-1 is a pseudogene. Sequencing was carried out using PBMCs or a T cell subset sorted from them (not recorded which). The receptor was isolated from an adult woman who had mild COVID-19 (a few samples of this study predate the infection). Cell type and time point are not known. The DNA of the CDR3 is TGTGCCAGCAGCAAAGCAGCAGGCCGGGCCAAAAACATTCAGTACTTC. This translates into CASSKAAGRAKNIQYF.